The clone carrying this T cell receptor beta chain has more than one count but fewer than ten. The data were taken from a study of blood T cells in healthy people across ages. The CDR3 has 16 amino acids. Next came a second PCR, run for about 7 to 12 cycles, which used a sample-barcoded 5' primer along with a J-beta primer mix. With 12 random nucleotides, a template-switch adaptor tagged each individual cDNA molecule. TCRdb reprocessed the 5' RACE reads via MiXCR and lists one record per CDR3 protein. Among about 400,000 distinct CDR3 sequences listed, 50% to 60% were seen once. The clonotype comes from a man in his 60s in good health. The V and J genes are TRBV12-3 or TRBV12-4 and TRBJ2-5, with TRBD2 identical over 7 bases. The J call is in doubt because the DNA end fits TRBJ2-7 better. Sequencing was done on a sample of blood. CDR3 loop: CASSLDRRGFGSEQYF. The CDR3 DNA reads as TGTGCCAGCAGTTTAGATCGGCGGGGGTTTGGGAGCGAGCAGTACTTC.